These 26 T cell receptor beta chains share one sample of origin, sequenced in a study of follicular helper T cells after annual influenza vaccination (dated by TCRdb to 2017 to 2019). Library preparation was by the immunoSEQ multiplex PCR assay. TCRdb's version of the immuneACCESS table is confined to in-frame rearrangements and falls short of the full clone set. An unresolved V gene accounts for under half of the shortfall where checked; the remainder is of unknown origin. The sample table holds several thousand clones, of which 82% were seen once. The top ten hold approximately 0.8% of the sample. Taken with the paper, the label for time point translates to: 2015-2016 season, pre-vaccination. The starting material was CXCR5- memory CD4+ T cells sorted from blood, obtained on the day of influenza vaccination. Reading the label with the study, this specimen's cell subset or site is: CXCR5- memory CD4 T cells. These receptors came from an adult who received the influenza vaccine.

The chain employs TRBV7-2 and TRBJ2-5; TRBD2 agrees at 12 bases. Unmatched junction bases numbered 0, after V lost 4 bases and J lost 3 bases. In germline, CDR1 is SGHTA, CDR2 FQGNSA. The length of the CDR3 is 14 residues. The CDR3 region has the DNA TGTGCCAGCAGCTGGACTAGCGGGGAAGAGACCCAGTACTTC. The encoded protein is CASSWTSGEETQYF.

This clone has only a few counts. CDR3 nucleotides: TGTGCCAGCAGCTTAGTGGCTCGAACACGCGGCGAGCAGTACTTC. Translation gives CASSLVARTRGEQYF. This sequence joins TRBV11-3 and TRBJ2-7; D gene ambiguous. The germline V gene has CDR1 SGHNT and CDR2 YENEEA. Between the trimmed V and J ends, which lost 1 base and 6 bases, there was a span of 16 bases. The length of the CDR3 is 15 residues.

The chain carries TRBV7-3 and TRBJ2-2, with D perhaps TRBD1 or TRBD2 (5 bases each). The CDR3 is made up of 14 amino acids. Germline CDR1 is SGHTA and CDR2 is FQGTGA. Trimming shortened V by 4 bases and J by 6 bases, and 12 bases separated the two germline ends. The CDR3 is CASSSGGRSGELFF. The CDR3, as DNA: TGTGCCAGCAGCTCTGGGGGTCGGTCCGGGGAGCTGTTTTTT. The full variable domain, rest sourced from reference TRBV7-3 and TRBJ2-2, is GAGVSQTPSNKVTEKGKYVELRCDPISGHTALYWYRQSLGQGPEFLIYFQGTGAADDSGLPNDRFFAVRPEGSVSTLKIQRTERGDSAVYLCASSSGGRSGELFFGEGSRLTVL.

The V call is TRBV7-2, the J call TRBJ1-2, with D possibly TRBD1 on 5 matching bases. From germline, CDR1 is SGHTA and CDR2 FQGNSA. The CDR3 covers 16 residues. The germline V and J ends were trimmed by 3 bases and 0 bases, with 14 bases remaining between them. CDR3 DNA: TGTGCCAGCAGCTTCAGGGTCCCCCACTCTAACTATGGCTACACCTTC. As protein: CASSFRVPHSNYGYTF.

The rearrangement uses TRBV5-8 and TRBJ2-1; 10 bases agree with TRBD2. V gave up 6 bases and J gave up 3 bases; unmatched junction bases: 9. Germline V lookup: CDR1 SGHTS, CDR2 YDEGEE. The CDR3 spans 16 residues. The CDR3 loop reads CASTRSGGAFYNEQFF. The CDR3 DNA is TGTGCCAGCACTCGGAGCGGGGGGGCATTCTACAATGAGCAGTTCTTC.

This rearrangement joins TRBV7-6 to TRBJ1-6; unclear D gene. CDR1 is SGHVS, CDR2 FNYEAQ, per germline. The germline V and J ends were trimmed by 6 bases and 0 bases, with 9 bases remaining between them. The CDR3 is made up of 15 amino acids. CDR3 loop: CASRRESSYNSPLHF. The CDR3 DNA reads TGTGCCAGCAGACGAGAGAGCTCCTATAATTCACCCCTCCACTTT.

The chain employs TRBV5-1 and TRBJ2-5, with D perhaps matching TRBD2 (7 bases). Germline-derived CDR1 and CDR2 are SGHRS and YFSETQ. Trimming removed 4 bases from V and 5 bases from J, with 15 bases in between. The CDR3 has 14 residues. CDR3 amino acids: CASSPGGPRETQYF. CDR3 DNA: TGCGCCAGCAGCCCGGGGGGCCCTCGGGAGACCCAGTACTTC.

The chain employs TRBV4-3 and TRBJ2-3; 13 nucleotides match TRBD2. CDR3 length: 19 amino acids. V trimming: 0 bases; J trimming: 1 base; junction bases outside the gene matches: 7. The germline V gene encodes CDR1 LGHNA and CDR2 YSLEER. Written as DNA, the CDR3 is TGCGCCAGCAGCCAAGATCGCGTCGGACTAGCGGGGGGCACAGATACGCAGTATTTT. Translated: CASSQDRVGLAGGTDTQYF.

In DNA form, the CDR3 reads TGTGCCAGCAGGACAGGGTCAGGTCTAGATACGCAGTATTTT. Translation gives CASRTGSGLDTQYF. The genes are TRBV2 and TRBJ2-3; 7 positions agree with TRBD1. Germline V lookup: CDR1 SNHLY, CDR2 FYNNEI. The CDR3 runs to 14 residues. The V segment lost 6 bases and the J segment 5 bases; nucleotides outside the gene matches: 8.

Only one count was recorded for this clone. This CDR3 is CASTNFGTEAFF. DNA for the CDR3: TGTGCCAGTACTAACTTCGGCACTGAAGCTTTCTTT. The rearrangement joins TRBV19 to TRBJ1-1, with D unresolved. The V gene's germline CDR1 is LNHDA and CDR2 SQIVND (reference sequence). This CDR3 has 12 amino acids. Trimming took off 7 bases at V and 4 bases at J, with 10 bases between the two ends. The full variable domain, with the rest looked up from reference TRBV19 and TRBJ1-1, is DGGITQSPKYLFRKEGQNVTLSCEQNLNHDAMYWYRQDPGQGLRLIYYSQIVNDFQKGDIAEGYSVSREKKESFPLTVTSAQKNPTAFYLCASTNFGTEAFFGQGTRLTVV.

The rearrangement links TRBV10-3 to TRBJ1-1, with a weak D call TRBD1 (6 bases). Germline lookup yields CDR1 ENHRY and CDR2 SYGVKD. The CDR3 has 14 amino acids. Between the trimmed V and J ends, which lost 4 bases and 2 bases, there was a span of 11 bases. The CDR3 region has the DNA TGTGCCATCAGTGGGGGACAAGGAAACACTGAAGCTTTCTTT. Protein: CAISGGQGNTEAFF.

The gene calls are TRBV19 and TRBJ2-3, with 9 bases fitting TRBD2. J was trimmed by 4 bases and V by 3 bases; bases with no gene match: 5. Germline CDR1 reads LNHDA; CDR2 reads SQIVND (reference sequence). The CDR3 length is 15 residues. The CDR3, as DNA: TGTGCCAGTAGTATCCGGGCGGGGGGGCCAGATACGCAGTATTTT. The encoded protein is CASSIRAGGPDTQYF.

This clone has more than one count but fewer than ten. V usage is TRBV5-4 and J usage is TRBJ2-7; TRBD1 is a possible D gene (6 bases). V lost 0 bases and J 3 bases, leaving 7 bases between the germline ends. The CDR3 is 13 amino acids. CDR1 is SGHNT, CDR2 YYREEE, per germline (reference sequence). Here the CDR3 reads CASSLEQGYEQYF. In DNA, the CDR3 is TGTGCCAGCAGCTTGGAACAGGGCTACGAGCAGTACTTC. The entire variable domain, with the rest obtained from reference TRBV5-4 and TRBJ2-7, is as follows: ETGVTQSPTHLIKTRGQQVTLRCSSQSGHNTVSWYQQALGQGPQFIFQYYREEENGRGNFPPRFSGLQFPNYSSELNVNALELDDSALYLCASSLEQGYEQYFGPGTRLTVT.

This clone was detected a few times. The CDR3 bases are TGTGCCAGCAGCTTAGGCTGGGTCAGGGATGATTCACCCCTCCACTTT. Its protein is CASSLGWVRDDSPLHF. This sequence joins TRBV7-3 and TRBJ1-6; weak D call: TRBD1 (5 bases). Germline V CDR1 and CDR2: SGHTA, FQGTGA. This CDR3 is 16 amino acids long. Trimming took 2 bases from V and 8 from J, leaving 16 bases between them.

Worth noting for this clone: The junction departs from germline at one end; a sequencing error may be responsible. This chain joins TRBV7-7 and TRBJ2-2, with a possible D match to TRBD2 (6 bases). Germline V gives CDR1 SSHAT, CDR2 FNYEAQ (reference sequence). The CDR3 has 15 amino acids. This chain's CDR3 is CASSLGGTNTGELFF. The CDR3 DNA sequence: TGTGCTAGCAGCTTAGGAGGGACGAACACCGGGGAGCTGTTTTTT.

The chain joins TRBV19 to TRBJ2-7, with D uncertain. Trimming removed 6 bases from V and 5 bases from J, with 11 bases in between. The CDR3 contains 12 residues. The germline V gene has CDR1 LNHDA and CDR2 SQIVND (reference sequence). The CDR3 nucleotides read TGTGCCAGTAGCCTATCCACAAACGAGCAGTACTTC. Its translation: CASSLSTNEQYF.

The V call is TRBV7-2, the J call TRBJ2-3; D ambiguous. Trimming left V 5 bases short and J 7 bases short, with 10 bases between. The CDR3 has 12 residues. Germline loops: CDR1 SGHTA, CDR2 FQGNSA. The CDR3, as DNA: TGTGCCAGCAGCATGGATGGATATACGCAGTATTTT. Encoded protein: CASSMDGYTQYF. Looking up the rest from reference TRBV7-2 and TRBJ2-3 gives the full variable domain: GAGVSQSPSNKVTEKGKDVELRCDPISGHTALYWYRQSLGQGLEFLIYFQGNSAPDKSGLPSDRFSAERTGGSVSTLTIQRTQQEDSAVYLCASSMDGYTQYFGPGTRLTVL.

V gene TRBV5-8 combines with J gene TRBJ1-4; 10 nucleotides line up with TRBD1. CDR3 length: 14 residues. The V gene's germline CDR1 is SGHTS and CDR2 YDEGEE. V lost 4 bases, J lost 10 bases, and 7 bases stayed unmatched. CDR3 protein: CASSEGTGVGKLFF. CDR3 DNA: TGTGCCAGCAGCGAAGGGACAGGGGTTGGAAAACTGTTTTTT.

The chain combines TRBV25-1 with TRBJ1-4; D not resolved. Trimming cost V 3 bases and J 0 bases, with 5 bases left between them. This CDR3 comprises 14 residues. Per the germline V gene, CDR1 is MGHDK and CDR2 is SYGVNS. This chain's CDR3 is CASSETATNEKLFF. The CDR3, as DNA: TGTGCCAGCAGTGAGACGGCAACTAATGAAAAACTGTTTTTT.

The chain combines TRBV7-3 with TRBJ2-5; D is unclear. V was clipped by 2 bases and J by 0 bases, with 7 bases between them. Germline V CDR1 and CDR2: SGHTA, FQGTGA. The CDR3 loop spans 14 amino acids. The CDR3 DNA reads TGTGCCAGCAGCTTAGTGGGAAACCAAGAGACCCAGTACTTC. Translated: CASSLVGNQETQYF.

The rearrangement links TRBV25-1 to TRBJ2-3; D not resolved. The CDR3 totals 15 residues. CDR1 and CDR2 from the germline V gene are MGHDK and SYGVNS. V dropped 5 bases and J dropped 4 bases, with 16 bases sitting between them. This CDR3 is CASSKTATTADTQYF. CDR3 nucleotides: TGTGCCAGCAGTAAAACGGCCACTACCGCAGATACGCAGTATTTT.

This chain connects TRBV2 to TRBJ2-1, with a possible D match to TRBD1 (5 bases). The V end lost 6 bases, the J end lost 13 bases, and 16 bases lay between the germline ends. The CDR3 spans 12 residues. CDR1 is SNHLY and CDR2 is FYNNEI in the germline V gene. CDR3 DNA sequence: TGTGCCAGCAGAGCAGGGTTTGGGGAACAGTTCTTC. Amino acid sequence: CASRAGFGEQFF.

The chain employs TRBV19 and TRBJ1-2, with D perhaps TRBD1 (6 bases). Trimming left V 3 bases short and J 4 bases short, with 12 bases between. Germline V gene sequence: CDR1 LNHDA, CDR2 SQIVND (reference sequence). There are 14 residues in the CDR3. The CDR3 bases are TGTGCCAGTAGTATCAGCCCAGGGGTCTATGGCTACACCTTC. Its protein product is CASSISPGVYGYTF.

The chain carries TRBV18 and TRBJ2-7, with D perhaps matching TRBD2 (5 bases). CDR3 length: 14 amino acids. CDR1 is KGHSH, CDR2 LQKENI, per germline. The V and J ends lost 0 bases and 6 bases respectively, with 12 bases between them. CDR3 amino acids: CASSPPRARGEQYF. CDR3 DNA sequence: TGTGCCAGCTCACCACCTAGGGCTCGGGGCGAGCAGTACTTC.

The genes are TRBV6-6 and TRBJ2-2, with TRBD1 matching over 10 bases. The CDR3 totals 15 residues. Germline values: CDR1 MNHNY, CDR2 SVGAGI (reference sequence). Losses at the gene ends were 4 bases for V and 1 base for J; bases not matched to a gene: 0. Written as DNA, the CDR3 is TGTGCCAGCAGTTGGACAGGGGGGAACACCGGGGAGCTGTTTTTT. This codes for CASSWTGGNTGELFF.

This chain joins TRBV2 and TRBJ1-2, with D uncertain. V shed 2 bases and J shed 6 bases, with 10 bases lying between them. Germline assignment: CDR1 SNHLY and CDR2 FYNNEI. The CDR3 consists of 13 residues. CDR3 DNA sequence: TGTGCCAGCAGTGAACTTGGTCTGAATGGCTACACCTTC. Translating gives CASSELGLNGYTF.